A selection of T cell receptor beta chains follows, all from one sample in a study of technical replicates of blood from a few donors. Some clones are missing from TCRdb's copy, which holds only in-frame ones; the method was immunoSEQ multiplex PCR. The data contain fewer than 90,000 clones, 94% of them singletons. The sequencing sample was made of T cells isolated from PBMCs. Receptor source: a human donor in good health. Each CDR3 is given with its conserved first and last residue. D genes are given only for firm matches. Not every row has a clone size; where given, it reads once, few, many or a size class.

v_call: TRBV4-2; d_call: TRBD1; j_call: TRBJ1-4; clone_size: -; cdr3_nt: TGTGCCAGCAGCCAAGTAGGGACAGGGGGCAATGAAAAACTGTTTTTT; cdr3_aa: CASSQVGTGGNEKLFF
v_call: TRBV9; d_call: TRBD2; j_call: TRBJ2-1; clone_size: -; cdr3_nt: TGTGCCAGCAGCGGGGAGGGCTACAATGAGCAGTTCTTC; cdr3_aa: CASSGEGYNEQFF
v_call: TRBV5-1; d_call: -; j_call: TRBJ2-7; clone_size: -; cdr3_nt: TGCGCCAGCAGCTCGGGCTACGAGCAGTACTTC; cdr3_aa: CASSSGYEQYF
v_call: TRBV4-2; d_call: TRBD1; j_call: TRBJ1-4; clone_size: once; cdr3_nt: TGTGCCAGCAGCCAGGCCCCGACAGGGACTAATGAAAAACTGTTTTTT; cdr3_aa: CASSQAPTGTNEKLFF
v_call: TRBV29-1; d_call: TRBD2; j_call: TRBJ2-1; clone_size: once; cdr3_nt: TGCAGCGTGGGGGGACTAGCGGGAGGTGCCTCCTACAATGAGCAGTTCTTC; cdr3_aa: CSVGGLAGGASYNEQFF
v_call: TRBV2; d_call: -; j_call: TRBJ2-7; clone_size: -; cdr3_nt: TGTGCCAGCAGTGAACAGGACAGAATTCGCTACGAGCAGTACTTC; cdr3_aa: CASSEQDRIRYEQYF
v_call: TRBV29-1; d_call: TRBD2; j_call: TRBJ2-1; clone_size: -; cdr3_nt: TGCAGCGCCGGTAGCGGGGCGTACAATGAGCAGTTCTTC; cdr3_aa: CSAGSGAYNEQFF
v_call: TRBV29-1; d_call: TRBD2; j_call: TRBJ2-7; clone_size: once; cdr3_nt: TGCAGCGTTGGCCCTAGCGGGGGCTACGAGCAGTACTTC; cdr3_aa: CSVGPSGGYEQYF
v_call: TRBV5-1; d_call: TRBD2; j_call: TRBJ2-1; clone_size: -; cdr3_nt: TGCGCCAGCAGCCCGCCGGGGGGAAATGCAGATTACAATGAGCAGTTCTTC; cdr3_aa: CASSPPGGNADYNEQFF
v_call: TRBV11-2; d_call: TRBD1; j_call: TRBJ1-2; clone_size: -; cdr3_nt: TGTGCCAGCAGCACAAGACCCTTTACAGGGGTGATAGGCTACACCTTC; cdr3_aa: CASSTRPFTGVIGYTF
v_call: TRBV6-1; d_call: -; j_call: TRBJ1-1; clone_size: once; cdr3_nt: TGTGCCAGCAGGAAGAAGGGAGGAAGCTCTGAAGCTTTCTTT; cdr3_aa: CASRKKGGSSEAFF
v_call: TRBV2; d_call: -; j_call: TRBJ1-2; clone_size: -; cdr3_nt: TGTGCCAGCAGTCTCGACAGCATCTATGGCTACACCTTC; cdr3_aa: CASSLDSIYGYTF
v_call: TRBV10-3; d_call: -; j_call: TRBJ1-1; clone_size: -; cdr3_nt: TGTGCCATCAGTTCAGGGGAGACTGAAGCTTTCTTT; cdr3_aa: CAISSGETEAFF
v_call: TRBV6-1; d_call: -; j_call: TRBJ2-5; clone_size: -; cdr3_nt: TGTGCCAGCAGTGCTTATGTCGTTCGGGAGACCCAGTACTTC; cdr3_aa: CASSAYVVRETQYF
v_call: TRBV29-1; d_call: TRBD1; j_call: TRBJ1-2; clone_size: once; cdr3_nt: TGCAGCGTTAGGGTTGAGGGGGCGCAATCTAACTATGGCTACACCTTC; cdr3_aa: CSVRVEGAQSNYGYTF
v_call: TRBV5-4; d_call: -; j_call: TRBJ1-1; clone_size: -; cdr3_nt: TGTGCCAGCAGCTCGATAACTTGGAACACTGAAGCTTTCTTT; cdr3_aa: CASSSITWNTEAFF
v_call: TRBV6-5; d_call: -; j_call: TRBJ2-6; clone_size: -; cdr3_nt: TGTGCCAGCAGTTACGAGCTCTCTGGGGCCAACGTCCTGACTTTC; cdr3_aa: CASSYELSGANVLTF
v_call: TRBV19; d_call: -; j_call: TRBJ2-3; clone_size: -; cdr3_nt: TGTGCCAGTAGTTCCCCTAGCACAGATACGCAGTATTTT; cdr3_aa: CASSSPSTDTQYF
v_call: TRBV19; d_call: TRBD2; j_call: TRBJ2-1; clone_size: -; cdr3_nt: TGTGCCAGTAGTCAAGGACTAGCGACCAATGAGCAGTTCTTC; cdr3_aa: CASSQGLATNEQFF
v_call: TRBV28; d_call: -; j_call: TRBJ2-5; clone_size: -; cdr3_nt: TGTGCCAGCACCTCCACGGTACAAGAGACCCAGTACTTC; cdr3_aa: CASTSTVQETQYF
v_call: TRBV5-5; d_call: -; j_call: TRBJ1-5; clone_size: once; cdr3_nt: TGTGCCAGCAGCTTATCGAGGGGGAATCAGCCCCAGCATTTT; cdr3_aa: CASSLSRGNQPQHF
v_call: TRBV7-3; d_call: -; j_call: TRBJ1-1; clone_size: -; cdr3_nt: TGTGCCAGCAGCCCCCGGGATAACACTGAAGCTTTCTTT; cdr3_aa: CASSPRDNTEAFF
v_call: TRBV29-1; d_call: -; j_call: TRBJ2-1; clone_size: -; cdr3_nt: TGCAGCGTTGGACAGACAACCTACAATGAGCAGTTCTTC; cdr3_aa: CSVGQTTYNEQFF
v_call: TRBV28; d_call: TRBD1; j_call: TRBJ1-2; clone_size: once; cdr3_nt: TGTGCCAGCAAATTGGACAGGGGGCTTGGGGGCTACACCTTC; cdr3_aa: CASKLDRGLGGYTF
v_call: TRBV2; d_call: -; j_call: TRBJ2-5; clone_size: -; cdr3_nt: TGTGCCAGCAGTGAAGAAGGGCAGGGGTTGTTGGAGACCCAGTACTTC; cdr3_aa: CASSEEGQGLLETQYF
v_call: TRBV30; d_call: -; j_call: TRBJ2-1; clone_size: -; cdr3_nt: TGTGCCTGGAGTCAAGACAGGTCACGCAATGAGCAGTTCTTC; cdr3_aa: CAWSQDRSRNEQFF